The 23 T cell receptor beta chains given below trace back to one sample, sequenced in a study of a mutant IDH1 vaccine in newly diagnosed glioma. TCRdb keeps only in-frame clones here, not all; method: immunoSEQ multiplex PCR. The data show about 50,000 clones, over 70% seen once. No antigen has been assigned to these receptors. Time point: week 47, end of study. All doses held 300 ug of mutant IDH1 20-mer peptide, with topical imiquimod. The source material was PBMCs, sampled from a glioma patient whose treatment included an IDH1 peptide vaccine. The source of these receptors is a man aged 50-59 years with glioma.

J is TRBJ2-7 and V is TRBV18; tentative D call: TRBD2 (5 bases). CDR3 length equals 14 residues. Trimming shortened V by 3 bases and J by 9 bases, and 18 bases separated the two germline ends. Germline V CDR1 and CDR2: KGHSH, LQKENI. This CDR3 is CASSPPGLRGPQYF. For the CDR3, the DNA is TGTGCCAGCTCACCGCCTGGACTTCGAGGGCCGCAGTACTTC. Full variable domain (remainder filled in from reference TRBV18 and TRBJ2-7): NAGVMQNPRHLVRRRGQEARLRCSPMKGHSHVYWYRQLPEEGLKFMVYLQKENIIDESGMPKERFSAEFPKEGPSILRIQQVVRGDSAAYFCASSPPGLRGPQYFGPGTRLTVT.

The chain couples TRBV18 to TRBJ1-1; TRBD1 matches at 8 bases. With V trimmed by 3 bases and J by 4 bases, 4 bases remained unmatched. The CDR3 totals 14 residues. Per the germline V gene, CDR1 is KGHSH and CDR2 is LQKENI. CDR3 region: CASSPRQGSTEAFF. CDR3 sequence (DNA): TGTGCCAGCTCACCCAGACAGGGGTCCACTGAAGCTTTCTTT.

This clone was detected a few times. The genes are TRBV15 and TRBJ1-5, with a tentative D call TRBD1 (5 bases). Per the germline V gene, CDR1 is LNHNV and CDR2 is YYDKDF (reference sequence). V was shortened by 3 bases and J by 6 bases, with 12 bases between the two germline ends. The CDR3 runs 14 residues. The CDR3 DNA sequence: TGTGCCACCAGCAGGGGGGGTAATAGTCAGCCCCAGCATTTT. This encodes CATSRGGNSQPQHF.

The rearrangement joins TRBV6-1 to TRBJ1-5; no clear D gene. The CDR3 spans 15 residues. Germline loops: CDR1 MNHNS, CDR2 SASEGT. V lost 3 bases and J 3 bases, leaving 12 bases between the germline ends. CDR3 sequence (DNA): TGTGCCAGCAGTGAGTTTGGGCTAATCAATCAGCCCCAGCATTTT. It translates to CASSEFGLINQPQHF.

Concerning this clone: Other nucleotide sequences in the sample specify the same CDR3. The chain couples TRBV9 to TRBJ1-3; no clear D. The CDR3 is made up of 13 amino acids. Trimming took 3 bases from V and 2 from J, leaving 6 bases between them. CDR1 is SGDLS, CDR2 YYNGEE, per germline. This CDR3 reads CASSGDTGNTIYF. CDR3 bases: TGTGCCAGCAGCGGAGACACTGGAAACACCATATATTTT. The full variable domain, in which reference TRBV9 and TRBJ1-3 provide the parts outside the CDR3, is DSGVTQTPKHLITATGQRVTLRCSPRSGDLSVYWYQQSLDQGLQFLIQYYNGEERAKGNILERFSAQQFPDLHSELNLSSLELGDSALYFCASSGDTGNTIYFGEGSWLTVV.

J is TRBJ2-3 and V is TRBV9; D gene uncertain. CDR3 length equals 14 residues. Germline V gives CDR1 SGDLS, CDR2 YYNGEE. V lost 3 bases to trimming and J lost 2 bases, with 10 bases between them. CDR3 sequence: CASSETTFTDTQYF. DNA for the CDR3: TGTGCCAGCAGCGAAACGACATTCACAGATACGCAGTATTTT.

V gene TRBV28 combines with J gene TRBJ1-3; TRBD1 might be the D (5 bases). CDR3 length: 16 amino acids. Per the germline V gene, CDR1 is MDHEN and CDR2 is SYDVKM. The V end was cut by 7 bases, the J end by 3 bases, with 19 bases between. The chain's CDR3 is CASTPHAGLYGNTIYF. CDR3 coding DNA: TGTGCCAGCACTCCCCACGCGGGGCTCTATGGAAACACCATATATTTT.

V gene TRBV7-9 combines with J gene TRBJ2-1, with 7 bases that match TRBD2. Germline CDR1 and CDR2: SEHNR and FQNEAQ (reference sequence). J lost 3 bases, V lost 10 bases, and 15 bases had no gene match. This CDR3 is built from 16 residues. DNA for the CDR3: TGTGCCACTCACCGCGGGGGTACGCCGAACTACAATGAGCAGTTCTTC. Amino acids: CATHRGGTPNYNEQFF.

The CDR3 loop reads CASRTGGNPQQYF. DNA of the CDR3: TGTGCCAGCCGCACAGGGGGCAATCCCCAGCAGTACTTC. The V call is TRBV25-1, the J call TRBJ2-7; 9 positions agree with TRBD1. The V segment lost 8 bases and the J segment 8 bases; nucleotides outside the gene matches: 10. Germline V gene data show CDR1 as MGHDK and CDR2 as SYGVNS. The CDR3 runs 13 residues.

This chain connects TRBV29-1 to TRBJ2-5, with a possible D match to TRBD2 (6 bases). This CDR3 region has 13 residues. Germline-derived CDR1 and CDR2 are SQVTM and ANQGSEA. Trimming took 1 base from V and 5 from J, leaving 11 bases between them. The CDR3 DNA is TGCAGCGTTGAAGCTAGCGTGGGGGAGACCCAGTACTTC. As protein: CSVEASVGETQYF.

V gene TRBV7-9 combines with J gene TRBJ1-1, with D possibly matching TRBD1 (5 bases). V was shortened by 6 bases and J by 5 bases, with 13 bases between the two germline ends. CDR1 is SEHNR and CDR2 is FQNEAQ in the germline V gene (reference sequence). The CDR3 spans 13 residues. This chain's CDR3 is CASRLARDTEAFF. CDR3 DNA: TGTGCCAGCAGGTTGGCCAGGGATACTGAAGCTTTCTTT.

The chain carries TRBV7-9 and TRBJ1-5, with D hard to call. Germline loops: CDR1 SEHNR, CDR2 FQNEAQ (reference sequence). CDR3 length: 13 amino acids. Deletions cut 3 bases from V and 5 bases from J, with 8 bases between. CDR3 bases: TGTGCCAGCAGCTTTGCGGTGGATCAGCCCCAGCATTTT. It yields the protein CASSFAVDQPQHF.

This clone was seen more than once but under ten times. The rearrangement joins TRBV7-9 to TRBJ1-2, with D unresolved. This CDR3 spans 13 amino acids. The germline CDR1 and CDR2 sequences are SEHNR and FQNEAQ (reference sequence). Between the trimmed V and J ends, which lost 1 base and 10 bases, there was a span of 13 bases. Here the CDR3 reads CASSLEGSRHYTF. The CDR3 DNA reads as TGTGCCAGCAGCTTAGAAGGGTCCAGACACTACACCTTC.

Here the CDR3 reads CASSSLGGVYGYTF. DNA for the CDR3: TGTGCCAGTAGTTCCCTCGGGGGAGTCTATGGCTACACCTTC. The rearrangement links TRBV19 to TRBJ1-2; perhaps TRBD1 as D (5 bases). In germline, CDR1 is LNHDA, CDR2 SQIVND (reference sequence). The CDR3 sequence is 14 residues long. Trimming shortened V by 5 bases and J by 4 bases, and 14 bases separated the two germline ends.

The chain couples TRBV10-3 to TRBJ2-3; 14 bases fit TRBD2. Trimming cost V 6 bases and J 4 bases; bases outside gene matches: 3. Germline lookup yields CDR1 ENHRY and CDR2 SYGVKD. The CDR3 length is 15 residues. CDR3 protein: CAIRGTSGGPDTQYF. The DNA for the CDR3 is TGTGCCATCAGGGGGACTAGCGGGGGCCCAGATACGCAGTATTTT.

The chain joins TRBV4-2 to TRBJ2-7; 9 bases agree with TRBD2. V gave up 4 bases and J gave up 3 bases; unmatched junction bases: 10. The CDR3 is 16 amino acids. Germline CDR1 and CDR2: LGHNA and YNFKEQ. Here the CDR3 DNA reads TGTGCCAGCAGCCTAACCGGGACTAGCCGAAACTACGAGCAGTACTTC. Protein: CASSLTGTSRNYEQYF.

CDR3 residues: CASSGGQSYEQYF. In nucleotides, the CDR3 is TGCGCCAGCAGTGGGGGACAAAGCTACGAGCAGTACTTC. This chain links TRBV10-2 with TRBJ2-7; D is possibly TRBD1 (6 bases). The V end lost 4 bases, the J end lost 3 bases, and 10 bases lay between the germline ends. Germline assignment: CDR1 WSHSY and CDR2 SAAADI. The CDR3 loop spans 13 amino acids.

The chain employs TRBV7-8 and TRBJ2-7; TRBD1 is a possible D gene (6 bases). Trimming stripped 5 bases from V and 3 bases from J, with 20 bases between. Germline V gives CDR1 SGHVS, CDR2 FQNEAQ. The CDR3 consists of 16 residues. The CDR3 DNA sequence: TGTGCCAGCAGCCCCCTGCCAGGGGACACCAGCTACGAGCAGTACTTC. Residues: CASSPLPGDTSYEQYF.

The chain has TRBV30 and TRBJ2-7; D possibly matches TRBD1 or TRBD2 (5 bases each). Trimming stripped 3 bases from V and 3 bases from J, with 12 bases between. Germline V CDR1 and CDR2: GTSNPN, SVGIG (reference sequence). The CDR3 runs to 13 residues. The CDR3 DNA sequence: TGTGCCTGGAGCCAAGTGGGGGTCTACGAGCAGTACTTC. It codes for CAWSQVGVYEQYF. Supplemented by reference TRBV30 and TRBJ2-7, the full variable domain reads SQTIHQWPATLVQPVGSPLSLECTVEGTSNPNLYWYRQAAGRGLQLLFYSVGIGQISSEVPQNLSASRPQDRQFILSSKKLLLSDSGFYLCAWSQVGVYEQYFGPGTRLTVT.

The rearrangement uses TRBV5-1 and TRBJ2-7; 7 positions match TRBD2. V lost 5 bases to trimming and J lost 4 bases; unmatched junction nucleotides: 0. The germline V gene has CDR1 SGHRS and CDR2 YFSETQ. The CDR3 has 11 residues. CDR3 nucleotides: TGCGCCAGCAGGCGGGAGTACGAGCAGTACTTC. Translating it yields CASRREYEQYF.

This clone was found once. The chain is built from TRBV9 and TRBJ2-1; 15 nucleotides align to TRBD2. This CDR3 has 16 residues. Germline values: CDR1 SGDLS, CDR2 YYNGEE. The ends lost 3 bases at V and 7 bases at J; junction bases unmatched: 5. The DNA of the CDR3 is TGTGCCAGCAGCGCCTCGGGACTAGCGGGAGGAAATGAGCAGTTCTTC. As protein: CASSASGLAGGNEQFF.

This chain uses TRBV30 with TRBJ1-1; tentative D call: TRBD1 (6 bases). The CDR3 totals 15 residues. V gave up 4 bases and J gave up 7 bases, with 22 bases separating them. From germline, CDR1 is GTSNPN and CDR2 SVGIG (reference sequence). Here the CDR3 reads CAWTPVLGASGEAFF. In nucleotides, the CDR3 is TGTGCCTGGACCCCGGTGTTGGGGGCGTCGGGTGAAGCTTTCTTT.

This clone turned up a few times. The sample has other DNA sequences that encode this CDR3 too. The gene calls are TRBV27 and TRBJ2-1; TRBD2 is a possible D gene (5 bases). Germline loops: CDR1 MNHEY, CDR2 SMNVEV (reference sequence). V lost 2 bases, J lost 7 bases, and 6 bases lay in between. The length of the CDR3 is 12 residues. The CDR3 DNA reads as TGTGCCAGCAGTTTAACGGGAAATGAGCAGTTCTTC. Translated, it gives CASSLTGNEQFF.